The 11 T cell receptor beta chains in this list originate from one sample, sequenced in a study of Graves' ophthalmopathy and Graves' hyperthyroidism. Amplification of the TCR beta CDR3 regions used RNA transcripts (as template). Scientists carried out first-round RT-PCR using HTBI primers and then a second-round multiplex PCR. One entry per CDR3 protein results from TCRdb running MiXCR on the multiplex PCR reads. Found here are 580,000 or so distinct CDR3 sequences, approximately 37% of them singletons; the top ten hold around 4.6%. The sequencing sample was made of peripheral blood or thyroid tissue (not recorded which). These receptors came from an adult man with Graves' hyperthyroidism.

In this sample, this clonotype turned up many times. The DNA of the CDR3 is TGTGCCAGCAGCCCGGACAGAACCACCGGGGAGCTGTTTTTT. The encoded protein is CASSPDRTTGELFF. The genes are TRBV7-9 and TRBJ2-2; D perhaps matches TRBD1 (6 bases). The germline V gene encodes CDR1 SEHNR and CDR2 FQNEAQ (reference sequence). This CDR3 region has 14 residues. V was shortened by 5 bases and J by 4 bases, with 11 bases between the two germline ends.

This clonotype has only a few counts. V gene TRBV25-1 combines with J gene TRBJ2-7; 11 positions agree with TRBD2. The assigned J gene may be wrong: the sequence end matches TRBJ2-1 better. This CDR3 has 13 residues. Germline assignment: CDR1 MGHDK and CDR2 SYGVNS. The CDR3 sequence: CASSLLAGDEQFF. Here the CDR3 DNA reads TGTGCCAGCAGTTTACTAGCGGGAGATGAGCAGTTCTTC.

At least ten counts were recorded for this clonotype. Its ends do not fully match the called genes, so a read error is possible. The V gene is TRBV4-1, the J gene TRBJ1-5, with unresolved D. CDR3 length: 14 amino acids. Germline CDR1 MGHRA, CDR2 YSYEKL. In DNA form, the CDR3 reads TGTGCCAGCAGCCACCTCTCGAGCAATCAGCCCCAGCATTTT. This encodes CASSHLSSNQPQHF.

Here the CDR3 reads CASSLAGGCGETQYF. The CDR3 DNA is TGTGCCAGCAGCTTAGCGGGTGGGTGTGGAGAGACCCAGTACTTC. The chain joins TRBV7-8 to TRBJ2-5; D is unresolved. The CDR3 loop spans 15 amino acids. The germline gives CDR1 SGHVS, CDR2 FQNEAQ. With 0 bases removed from V and 4 bases from J, the gap between germline ends came to 12 bases.

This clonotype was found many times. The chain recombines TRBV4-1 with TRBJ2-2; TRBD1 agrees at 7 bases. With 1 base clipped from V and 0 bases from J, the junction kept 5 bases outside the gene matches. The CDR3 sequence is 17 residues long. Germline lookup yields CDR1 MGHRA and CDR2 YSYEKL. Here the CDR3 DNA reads TGCGCCAGCAGCCAAGGAACAGGGGCCACGAACACCGGGGAGCTGTTTTTT. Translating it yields CASSQGTGATNTGELFF.

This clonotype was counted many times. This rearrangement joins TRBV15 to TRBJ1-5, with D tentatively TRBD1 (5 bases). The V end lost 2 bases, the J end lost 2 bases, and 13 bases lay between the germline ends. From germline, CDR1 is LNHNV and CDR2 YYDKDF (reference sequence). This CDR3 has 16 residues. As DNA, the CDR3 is TGTGCCACCAGCAGATCCCCACAGGATCGCAATCAGCCCCAGCATTTT. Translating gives CATSRSPQDRNQPQHF. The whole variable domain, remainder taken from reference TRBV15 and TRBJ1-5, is DAMVIQNPRYQVTQFGKPVTLSCSQTLNHNVMYWYQQKSSQAPKLLFHYYDKDFNNEADTPDNFQSRRPNTSFCFLDIRSPGLGDTAMYLCATSRSPQDRNQPQHFGDGTRLSIL.

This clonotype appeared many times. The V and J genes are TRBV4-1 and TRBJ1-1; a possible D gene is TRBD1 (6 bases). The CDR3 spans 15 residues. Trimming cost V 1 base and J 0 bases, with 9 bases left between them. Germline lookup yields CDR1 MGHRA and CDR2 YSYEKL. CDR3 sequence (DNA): TGCGCCAGCAGCCAAGGAACAGGGTTGAACACTGAAGCTTTCTTT. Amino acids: CASSQGTGLNTEAFF.

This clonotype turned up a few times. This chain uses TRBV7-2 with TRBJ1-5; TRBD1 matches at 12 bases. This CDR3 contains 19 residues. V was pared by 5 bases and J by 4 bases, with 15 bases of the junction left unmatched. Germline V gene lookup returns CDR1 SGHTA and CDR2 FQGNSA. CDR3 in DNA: TGTGCCAGCAGCGCAACCCCGGGACAGGGGGCTTGGAGTAATCAGCCCCAGCATTTT. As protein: CASSATPGQGAWSNQPQHF.

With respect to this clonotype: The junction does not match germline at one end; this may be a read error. Written as DNA, the CDR3 is TGTGCCAGCAGTTCCCAGGGACAGGATTCACCCCTCCACTTT. Amino acid sequence: CASSSQGQDSPLHF. The chain is built from TRBV10-3 and TRBJ1-6; 8 nucleotides agree with TRBD1. CDR3 length: 14 amino acids. Germline assignment: CDR1 ENHRY and CDR2 SYGVKD.

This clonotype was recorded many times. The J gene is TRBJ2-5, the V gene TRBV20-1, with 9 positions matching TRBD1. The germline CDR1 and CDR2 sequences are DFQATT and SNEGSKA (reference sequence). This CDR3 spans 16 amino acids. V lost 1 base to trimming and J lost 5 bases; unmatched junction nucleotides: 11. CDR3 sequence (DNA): TGCAGTGCTAGAGCGAGGTGGGACAGGGTTCGGGAGACCCAGTACTTC. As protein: CSARARWDRVRETQYF.

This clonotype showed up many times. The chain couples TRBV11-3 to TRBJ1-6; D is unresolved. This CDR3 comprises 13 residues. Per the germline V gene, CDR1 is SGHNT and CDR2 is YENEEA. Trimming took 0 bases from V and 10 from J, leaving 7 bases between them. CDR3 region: CASSLDPGSPLHF. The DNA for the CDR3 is TGTGCCAGCAGCTTAGATCCTGGATCACCCCTCCACTTT.